The entry below gives a single T cell receptor (beta chain) sequence along with its context. These data originate in a study of control samples from healthy donors and cancer patients. Profiling relied on immunoSEQ multiplex PCR, and the TCRdb table lists in-frame clones only, not all of them. The repertoire includes 98,000 or so clones, 75% to 85% of them detected once, and roughly 10% sits in the top ten. The CDR3 is 13 residues long. Looked up from germline, CDR1 is MNHEY and CDR2 is SVGAGI. The V and J ends lost 4 bases and 5 bases respectively, with 11 bases between them. The sequence derives from a woman in her 30s in good health. What was sequenced was blood. This chain connects TRBV6-5 to TRBJ1-2; possibly TRBD1 for D (5 bases). CDR3 sequence: CASSSQGRYGYTF. The CDR3 DNA follows: TGTGCCAGCAGTTCTCAGGGCCGTTATGGCTACACCTTC.